This T cell receptor beta chain was sequenced during a study of T cells in Graves' hyperthyroidism and ophthalmopathy. Study findings and constraints: Most clonotypes expanded in thyroid above 0.001 were likewise present in blood. The model's output predicted ophthalmopathy at a median of 6.5 months prior to onset.

This clonotype was found once. The antigen is undetermined. Amplification of TCR beta CDR3 regions used RNA as the template. The study used the HTBI primer set for a first-round RT-PCR of the TCR CDR3. TCRdb fed the multiplex PCR reads into MiXCR, producing one record per CDR3 protein. The table records 550,000 to 650,000 distinct CDR3 sequences, about 15% of them present only once. Germline trimming cut 3 bases from V and 6 bases from J; bases unmatched to any gene: 10. Germline V CDR1 and CDR2: LNHDA, SQIVND (reference sequence). The CDR3 runs to 15 residues. This TCR came from a woman aged 30 to 39 with Graves' hyperthyroidism that later progressed to Graves' ophthalmopathy. Sequencing was done on a sample of blood. V and J are TRBV19 and TRBJ1-2, with 7 bases matching TRBD1. The CDR3 loop is CASSIRTGVYDGYTF. CDR3 nucleotides: TGTGCCAGTAGTATTAGAACAGGGGTATATGATGGCTACACCTTC.